This T cell receptor (beta chain) derives from a study of beta chain features in type 1 diabetes. Study-wide context: Sorted cells examined across all samples numbered 95 million to 120 million.

CDR1 and CDR2 (germline): SEHNR, FQNEAQ (reference sequence). V trimming: 1 base; J trimming: 6 bases; junction bases outside the gene matches: 9. CDR3 length: 16 residues. In regard to this clone: Its antigen is unknown.

One heparinised draw of blood, averaging approximately 110 mL, came from each donor. It was via CD45RO/CCR7/CD25/CD127/CD95/CD27 that CD4+ naive, central memory, regulatory and stem cell-like memory cells were sorted. Regarding the study as a whole: Patients with Type 1 diabetes showed moderately but significantly shorter TCRB CDR3s in all four CD4+ subsets. TCRB repertoires of naive, central memory and Treg cells appeared more similar among patients than among healthy donors.

Isolated RNA was reverse transcribed in full, so expressed TCRB transcripts were sequenced. Here immunoSEQ multiplex PCR was the method, and the copy in TCRdb shows in-frame clones only, minus some. The sample includes some 44,000 clones, approximately 70% of them seen just once. V and J are TRBV7-9 and TRBJ2-3; 8 nucleotides line up with TRBD1. The origin of this receptor is a woman aged 18-29 years with type 1 diabetes. The sample taken for sequencing was Tregs from blood. CDR3 DNA: TGTGCCAGCAGCTTAGGTCCCAGGGGGCCCCACGATACGCAGTATTTT. Protein product: CASSLGPRGPHDTQYF.